This is a list of T cell receptor beta chains from one sample in a study of T cells of healthy individuals. TCRdb processed the 5' RACE reads anew with MiXCR; each CDR3 protein has one entry. The sample carries tens of thousands of distinct CDR3 sequences, about 16% recorded once. These receptors were taken from a human donor in good health. Both conserved end residues are part of each CDR3. D genes are given only for firm matches. Size is omitted from some rows. Given values are once, few, many or a class for expanded clones.

. TRBD1 TRBJ2-7 TRBV28 TGTGCCAGCAGGGGGACAGAGGTCTACCACGAGCAGTACTTC CASRGTEVYHEQYF
medium-sized TRBD1 TRBJ2-7 TRBV28 TGTGCCACCAAGCTTCCGGGACAGGGGGCAAGGAACGACGAGCAGTACTTC CATKLPGQGARNDEQYF
many TRBD1 TRBJ1-6 TRBV10-3 TGTGCCATCAGGGAGGGACAGGGGGGAAATTCACCCCTCCACTTT CAIREGQGGNSPLHF
. TRBD1 TRBJ1-2 TRBV3-1 TGTGCCAGCAGCCAAGAGGGGACAGGGAGAGGCTACACCTTC CASSQEGTGRGYTF
few . TRBJ2-3 TRBV4-3 TGCGCCAGCAGCCCCAGAGTCGCGGGGGATACGCAGTATTTT CASSPRVAGDTQYF
many TRBD2 TRBJ2-1 TRBV9 TGTGCCAGCAGCGCTTCCCGGCCTAGCCGGGGGGCCTACAATGAGCAGTTCTTC CASSASRPSRGAYNEQFF
. . TRBJ2-5 TRBV29-1 TGCAGCGGCGGGGAGACCCAGTACTTC CSGGETQYF
many TRBD1 TRBJ2-1 TRBV6-4 TGTGCCAGCAGTGAAGAAGCCGGACAGGGGGACAATGAGCAGTTCTTC CASSEEAGQGDNEQFF
. . TRBJ2-1 TRBV3-1 TGTGCCAGCAGCCAAGCGCGATGGGGCAATGAGCAGTTCTTC CASSQARWGNEQFF
many . TRBJ2-5 TRBV28 TGTGCCAGCAGTCCTGGACAGCTACTCCAAGAGACCCAGTACTTC CASSPGQLLQETQYF
. . TRBJ2-5 TRBV6-2/TRBV6-3 TGTGCCAGCACCCGGAGGGGAGGTTCAGAGACCCAGTACTTC CASTRRGGSETQYF
. TRBD1 TRBJ2-2 TRBV30 TGTGCCTGGAGTTTCTGGGGACAGGGTGTAACCGGGGAGCTGTTTTTT CAWSFWGQGVTGELFF
. . TRBJ2-4 TRBV29-1 TGCAGCGTTACCCCCGGACGCGACACCCAAAAGATTCAGTACTTC CSVTPGRDTQKIQYF
few . TRBJ2-5 TRBV28 TGTGCCAGCAGTTTCAAGACCCAGTACTTC CASSFKTQYF
many . TRBJ1-2 TRBV19 TGTGCCAGCCGCCTTCCCGGGACACCTGGCTACACCTTC CASRLPGTPGYTF
few . TRBJ2-2 TRBV27 TGTGCCAGCCGTCGGGCCGCTAGCGCGGTCACCGGGGAGCTGTTTTTT CASRRAASAVTGELFF
few . TRBJ1-1 TRBV5-1 TGCGCCAGCAGCTTGGGATTAGGGGGAAACACTGAAGCTTTCTTT CASSLGLGGNTEAFF
. TRBD2 TRBJ2-1 TRBV7-2 TGTGCCACCCAACCGTGGCGGGACTATTACAATGAGCAGTTCTTC CATQPWRDYYNEQFF
many TRBD1 TRBJ1-5 TRBV28 TGTGCCAGCAGTAGCCCTCGGGGACAGGGCGGGGACAATCAGCCCCAGCATTTT CASSSPRGQGGDNQPQHF
many TRBD1 TRBJ2-1 TRBV27 TGTGCCAGCAGTTTGGGGGACAGCCCTTACAATGAGCAGTTCTTC CASSLGDSPYNEQFF
. . TRBJ1-1 TRBV5-1 TGCGCCAGCAGCTTGGATGGCCAGATGAACACTGAAGCTTTCTTT CASSLDGQMNTEAFF
few . TRBJ2-7 TRBV5-1 TGCGCCAGCAGCTTGCGGGACGTGTGGGACGAGCAGTACTTC CASSLRDVWDEQYF